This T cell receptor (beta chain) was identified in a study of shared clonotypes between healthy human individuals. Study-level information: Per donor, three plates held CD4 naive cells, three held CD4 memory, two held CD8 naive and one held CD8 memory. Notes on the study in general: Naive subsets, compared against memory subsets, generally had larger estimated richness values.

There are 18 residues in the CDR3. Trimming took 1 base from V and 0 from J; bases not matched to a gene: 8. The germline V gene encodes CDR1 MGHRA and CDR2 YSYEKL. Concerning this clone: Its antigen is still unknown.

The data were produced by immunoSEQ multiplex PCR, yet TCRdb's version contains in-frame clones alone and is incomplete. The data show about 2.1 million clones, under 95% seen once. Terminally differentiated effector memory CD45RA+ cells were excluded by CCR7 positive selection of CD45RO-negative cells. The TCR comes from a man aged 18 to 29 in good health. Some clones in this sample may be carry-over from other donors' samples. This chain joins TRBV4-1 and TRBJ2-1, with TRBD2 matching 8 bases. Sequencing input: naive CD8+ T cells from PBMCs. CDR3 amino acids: CASSQVRPSGYSYNEQFF. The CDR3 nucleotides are TGCGCCAGCAGCCAAGTCCGCCCTAGCGGGTACTCCTACAATGAGCAGTTCTTC.